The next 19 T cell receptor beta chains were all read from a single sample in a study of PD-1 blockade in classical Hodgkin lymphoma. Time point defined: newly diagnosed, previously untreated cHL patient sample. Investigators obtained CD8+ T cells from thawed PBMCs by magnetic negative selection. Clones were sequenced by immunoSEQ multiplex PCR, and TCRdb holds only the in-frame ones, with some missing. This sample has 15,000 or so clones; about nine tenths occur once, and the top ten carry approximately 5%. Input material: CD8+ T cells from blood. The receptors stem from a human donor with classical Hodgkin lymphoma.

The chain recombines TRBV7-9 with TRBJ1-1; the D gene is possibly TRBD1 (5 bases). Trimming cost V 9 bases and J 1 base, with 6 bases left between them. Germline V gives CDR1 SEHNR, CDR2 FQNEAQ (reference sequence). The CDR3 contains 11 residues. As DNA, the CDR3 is TGTGCCAGTCAGGGGAACACTGAAGCTTTCTTT. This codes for CASQGNTEAFF. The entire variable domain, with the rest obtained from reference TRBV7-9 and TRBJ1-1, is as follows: DTGVSQNPRHKITKRGQNVTFRCDPISEHNRLYWYRQTLGQGPEFLTYFQNEAQLEKSRLLSDRFSAERPKGSFSTLEIQRTEQGDSAMYLCASQGNTEAFFGQGTRLTVV.

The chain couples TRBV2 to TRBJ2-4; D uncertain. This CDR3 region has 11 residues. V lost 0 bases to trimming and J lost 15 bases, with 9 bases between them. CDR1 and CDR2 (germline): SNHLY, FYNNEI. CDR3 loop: CASSEAELGYF. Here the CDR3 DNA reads TGTGCCAGCAGTGAAGCGGAGTTGGGGTACTTC.

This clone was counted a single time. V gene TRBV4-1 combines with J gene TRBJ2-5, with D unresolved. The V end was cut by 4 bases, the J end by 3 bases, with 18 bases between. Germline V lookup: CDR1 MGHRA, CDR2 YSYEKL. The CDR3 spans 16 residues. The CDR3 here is CASSPKGVPEEETQYF. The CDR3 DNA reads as TGCGCCAGCAGCCCTAAGGGCGTACCAGAGGAAGAGACCCAGTACTTC.

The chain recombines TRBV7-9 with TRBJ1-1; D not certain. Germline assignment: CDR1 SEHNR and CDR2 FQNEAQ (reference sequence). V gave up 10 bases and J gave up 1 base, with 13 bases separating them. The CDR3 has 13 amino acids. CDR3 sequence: CATLAGGNTEAFF. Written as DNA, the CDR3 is TGTGCCACCCTGGCGGGAGGGAACACTGAAGCTTTCTTT.

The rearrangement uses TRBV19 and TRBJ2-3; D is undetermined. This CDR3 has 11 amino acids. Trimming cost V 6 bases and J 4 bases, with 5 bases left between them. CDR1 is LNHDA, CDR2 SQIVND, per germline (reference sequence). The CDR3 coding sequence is TGTGCCAGTAGGGAAGCAGATACGCAGTATTTT. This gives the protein CASREADTQYF. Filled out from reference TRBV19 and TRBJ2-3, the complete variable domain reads DGGITQSPKYLFRKEGQNVTLSCEQNLNHDAMYWYRQDPGQGLRLIYYSQIVNDFQKGDIAEGYSVSREKKESFPLTVTSAQKNPTAFYLCASREADTQYFGPGTRLTVL.

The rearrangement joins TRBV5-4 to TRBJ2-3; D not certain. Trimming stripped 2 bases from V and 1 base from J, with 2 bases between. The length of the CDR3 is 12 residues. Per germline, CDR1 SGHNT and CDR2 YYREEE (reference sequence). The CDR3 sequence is CASSFRTDTQYF. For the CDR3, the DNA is TGTGCCAGCAGCTTTCGCACAGATACGCAGTATTTT.

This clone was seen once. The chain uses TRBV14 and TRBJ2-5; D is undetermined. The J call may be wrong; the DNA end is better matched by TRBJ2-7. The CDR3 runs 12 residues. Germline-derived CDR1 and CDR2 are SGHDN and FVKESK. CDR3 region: CASSPAHYEQYF. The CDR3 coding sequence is TGTGCCAGCAGCCCTGCACACTACGAGCAGTACTTC.

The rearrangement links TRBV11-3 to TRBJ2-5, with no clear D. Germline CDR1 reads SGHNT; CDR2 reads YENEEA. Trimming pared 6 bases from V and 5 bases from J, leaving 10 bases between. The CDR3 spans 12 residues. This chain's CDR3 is CASSPPAETQYF. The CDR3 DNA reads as TGTGCCAGCAGTCCCCCGGCGGAGACCCAGTACTTC.

The CDR3 DNA follows: TGTGCCAGCAGTTCGCTTGACAGGGCCTACGAGCAGTACGTC. Translated, it gives CASSSLDRAYEQYV. The V and J genes are TRBV27 and TRBJ2-7; TRBD1 agrees at 7 bases. This CDR3 spans 14 amino acids. V dropped 4 bases and J dropped 2; count of bases not matched to a gene: 5. Germline V gene data show CDR1 as MNHEY and CDR2 as SMNVEV (reference sequence).

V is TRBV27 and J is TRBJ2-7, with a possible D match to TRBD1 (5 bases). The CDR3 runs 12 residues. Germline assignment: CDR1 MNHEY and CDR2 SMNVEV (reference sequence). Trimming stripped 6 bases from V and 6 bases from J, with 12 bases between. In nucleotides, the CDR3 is TGTGCCAGCAGCCATTCAGGGATCGAGCAGTACTTC. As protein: CASSHSGIEQYF.

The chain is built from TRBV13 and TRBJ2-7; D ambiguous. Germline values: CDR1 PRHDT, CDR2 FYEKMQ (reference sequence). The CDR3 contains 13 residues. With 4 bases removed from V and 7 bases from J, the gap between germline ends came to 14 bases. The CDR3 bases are TGTGCCAGCAGCTCCCGGCACCTTAGGGAGCAGTACGTC. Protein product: CASSSRHLREQYV.

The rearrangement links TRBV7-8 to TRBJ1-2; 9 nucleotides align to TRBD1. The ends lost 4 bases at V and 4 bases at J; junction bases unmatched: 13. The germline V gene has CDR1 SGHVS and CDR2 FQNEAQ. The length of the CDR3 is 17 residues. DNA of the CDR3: TGTGCCAGCAGCTCCAGGGACAGGGAGGCTATGGGCTATGGCTACACCTTC. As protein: CASSSRDREAMGYGYTF.

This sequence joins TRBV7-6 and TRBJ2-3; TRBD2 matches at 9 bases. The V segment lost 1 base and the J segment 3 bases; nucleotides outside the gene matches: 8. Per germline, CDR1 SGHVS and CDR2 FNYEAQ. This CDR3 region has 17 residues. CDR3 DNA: TGTGCCAGCAGCTTAGTCTCGGCGGGAGGGGCGACAGATACGCAGTATTTT. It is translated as CASSLVSAGGATDTQYF.

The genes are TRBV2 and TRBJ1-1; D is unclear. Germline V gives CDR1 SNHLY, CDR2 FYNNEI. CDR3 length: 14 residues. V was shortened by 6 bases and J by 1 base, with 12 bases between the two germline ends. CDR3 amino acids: CASRAGRENTEAFF. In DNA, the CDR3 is TGTGCCAGCAGAGCCGGACGGGAGAACACTGAAGCTTTCTTT.

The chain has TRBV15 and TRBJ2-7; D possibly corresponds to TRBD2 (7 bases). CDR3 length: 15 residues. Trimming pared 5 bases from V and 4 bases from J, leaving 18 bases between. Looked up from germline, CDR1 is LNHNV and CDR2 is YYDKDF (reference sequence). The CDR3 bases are TGTGCCACCAGCGGGCGAGGGGGAGGGGCGTACGAGCAGTACTTC. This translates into CATSGRGGGAYEQYF.

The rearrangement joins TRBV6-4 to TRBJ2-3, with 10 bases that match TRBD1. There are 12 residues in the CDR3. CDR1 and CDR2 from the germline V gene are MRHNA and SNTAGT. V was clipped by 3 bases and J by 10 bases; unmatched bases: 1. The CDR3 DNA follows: TGTGCCAGCAGTGAGGGGACAGGGGCGCAGTATTTT. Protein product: CASSEGTGAQYF.

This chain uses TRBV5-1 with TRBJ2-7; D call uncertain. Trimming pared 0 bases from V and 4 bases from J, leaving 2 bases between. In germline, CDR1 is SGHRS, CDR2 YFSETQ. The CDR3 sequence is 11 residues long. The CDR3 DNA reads TGCGCCAGCAGCTTGGATTACGAGCAGTACTTC. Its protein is CASSLDYEQYF.

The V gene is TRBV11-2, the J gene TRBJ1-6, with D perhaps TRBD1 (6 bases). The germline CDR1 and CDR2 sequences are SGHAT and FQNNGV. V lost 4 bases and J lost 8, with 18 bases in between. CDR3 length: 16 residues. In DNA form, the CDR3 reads TGTGCCAGCAGCTCCCGAGGTCAGGGGTGGCATTCACCCCTCCACTTT. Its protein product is CASSSRGQGWHSPLHF.

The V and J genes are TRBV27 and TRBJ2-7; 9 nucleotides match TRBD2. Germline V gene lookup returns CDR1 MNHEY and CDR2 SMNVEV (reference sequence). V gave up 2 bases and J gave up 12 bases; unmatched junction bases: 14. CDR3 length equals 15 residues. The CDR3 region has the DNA TGTGCCAGCAGTTTAAAGGGACTAGCCGGTTACCCGCGGTACTTC. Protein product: CASSLKGLAGYPRYF.